One and the same sample provided the 29 T cell receptor beta chains below, sequenced in a study of OX40 agonist ivuxolimab in advanced cancers. Sequencing was performed with immunoSEQ multiplex PCR; in TCRdb, only in-frame clones are kept and a portion is missing. The table has some 19,000 clones, about 89% seen once. The source was CD4+ or CD8+ T cells sorted from blood, collected in a trial of the OX40 agonist ivuxolimab. The receptors derive from an adult with an advanced solid tumor such as melanoma, head and neck, liver or kidney cancer.

The chain links TRBV28 to TRBJ2-5, with 9 nucleotides matching TRBD1. The germline V gene encodes CDR1 MDHEN and CDR2 SYDVKM. J was trimmed by 5 bases and V by 5 bases; bases with no gene match: 9. The CDR3 has 15 amino acids. CDR3 region: CASSDRGSRGETQYF. The CDR3 DNA reads as TGTGCCAGCAGTGACAGGGGGAGCCGTGGGGAGACCCAGTACTTC.

V gene TRBV28 combines with J gene TRBJ1-5; D unresolved. With 5 bases removed from V and 1 base from J, the gap between germline ends came to 9 bases. Germline V gene data show CDR1 as MDHEN and CDR2 as SYDVKM. The CDR3 extends over 14 amino acids. CDR3 residues: CASSQDWSNQPQHF. In nucleotides, the CDR3 is TGTGCCAGCAGTCAGGACTGGAGCAATCAGCCCCAGCATTTT. The whole variable domain, filled in from reference TRBV28 and TRBJ1-5, reads DVKVTQSSRYLVKRTGEKVFLECVQDMDHENMFWYRQDPGLGLRLIYFSYDVKMKEKGDIPEGYSVSREKKERFSLILESASTNQTSMYLCASSQDWSNQPQHFGDGTRLSIL.

The CDR3 here is CASSGDQNTGELFF. The CDR3 region has the DNA TGTGCCAGCAGCGGGGACCAGAACACCGGGGAGCTGTTTTTT. J is TRBJ2-2 and V is TRBV7-9, with D perhaps assigned TRBD1 or TRBD2 (5 bases each). The CDR3 is 14 amino acids. Germline V gene data show CDR1 as SEHNR and CDR2 as FQNEAQ (reference sequence). V was clipped by 5 bases and J by 1 base, with 8 bases between them.

The rearrangement links TRBV6-6 to TRBJ1-1; D not resolved. V was clipped by 2 bases and J by 4 bases, with 11 bases between them. CDR1 is MNHNY, CDR2 SVGAGI, per germline (reference sequence). The CDR3 spans 14 residues. This chain's CDR3 is CASSYGQVGTEAFF. The CDR3 nucleotides read TGTGCCAGCAGTTACGGGCAGGTTGGCACTGAAGCTTTCTTT.

V is TRBV9 and J is TRBJ1-2; 7 positions match TRBD1. J lost 8 bases, V lost 3 bases, and 4 bases had no gene match. The germline gives CDR1 SGDLS, CDR2 YYNGEE. The CDR3 length is 12 residues. CDR3 in DNA: TGTGCCAGCAGCGGGACAGGCGTAGGCTACACCTTC. Protein: CASSGTGVGYTF.

V is TRBV7-6 and J is TRBJ2-7; D possibly corresponds to TRBD1 (5 bases). Germline assignment: CDR1 SGHVS and CDR2 FNYEAQ. The V end was cut by 5 bases, the J end by 1 base, with 15 bases between. The CDR3 consists of 15 residues. The DNA of the CDR3 is TGTGCCAGCAGCCAACCTCAGGGATTTTCCTACGAGCAGTACTTC. This encodes CASSQPQGFSYEQYF.

This clone was seen only once. The genes are TRBV4-3 and TRBJ2-7; D uncertain. Per germline, CDR1 LGHNA and CDR2 YSLEER. The V gene lost 4 bases and the J gene lost 6 bases, with 16 bases spanning the gap. The CDR3 is 14 residues long. In DNA, the CDR3 is TGCGCCAGCAGCCTGGACCTCAAAGGCACCGAGCAGTACTTC. This encodes CASSLDLKGTEQYF.

The V gene is TRBV27, the J gene TRBJ1-1; TRBD1 matches at 7 bases. The J segment lost 0 bases and the V segment lost 10 bases, leaving 11 bases of the junction unmatched. CDR3 length equals 15 residues. CDR1 is MNHEY, CDR2 SMNVEV, per germline (reference sequence). Here the CDR3 DNA reads TGTGCCACCTCTCGAGGGGGCTCAATGAACACTGAAGCTTTCTTT. Translated: CATSRGGSMNTEAFF.

J is TRBJ2-1 and V is TRBV7-3; TRBD1 might be the D (5 bases). The CDR3 sequence is 16 residues long. Trimming left V 5 bases short and J 3 bases short, with 17 bases between. Germline V gene data show CDR1 as SGHTA and CDR2 as FQGTGA. The CDR3 sequence: CASSLTPQTDYNEQFF. The CDR3, as DNA: TGTGCCAGCAGCCTCACACCCCAGACAGACTACAATGAGCAGTTCTTC.

This clone was counted once. The V gene is TRBV6-5, the J gene TRBJ2-7; TRBD1 is a possible D gene (5 bases). Germline assignment: CDR1 MNHEY and CDR2 SVGAGI. The CDR3 is 13 amino acids. Trimming took 4 bases from V and 0 from J, leaving 7 bases between them. CDR3 bases: TGTGCCAGCAGTTCGACAGTCTCCTACGAGCAGTACTTC. Encoded protein: CASSSTVSYEQYF.

This chain joins TRBV28 and TRBJ2-1, with 12 positions matching TRBD2. The length of the CDR3 is 14 residues. The junction had 7 bases not matched to a gene; V was cut back by 4 bases and J by 12 bases. The V gene's germline CDR1 is MDHEN and CDR2 SYDVKM. CDR3 bases: TGTGCCAGCAGTTCAAGACTAGCGGGAGATTCGCAGTTCTTC. This translates into CASSSRLAGDSQFF.

V is TRBV19 and J is TRBJ2-1; D is perhaps TRBD1 (6 bases). Trimming pared 5 bases from V and 4 bases from J, leaving 24 bases between. The CDR3 contains 18 residues. Germline assignment: CDR1 LNHDA and CDR2 SQIVND (reference sequence). The CDR3 DNA reads TGTGCCAGTAGTCCGGGACACCCTAGCCCGGCCACATACAATGAGCAGTTCTTC. It translates to CASSPGHPSPATYNEQFF. The full variable domain, its missing parts supplied by reference TRBV19 and TRBJ2-1, is DGGITQSPKYLFRKEGQNVTLSCEQNLNHDAMYWYRQDPGQGLRLIYYSQIVNDFQKGDIAEGYSVSREKKESFPLTVTSAQKNPTAFYLCASSPGHPSPATYNEQFFGPGTRLTVL.

This chain connects TRBV27 to TRBJ2-7, with 8 bases that match TRBD1. Losses at the gene ends were 2 bases for V and 2 bases for J; bases not matched to a gene: 5. The CDR3 spans 15 residues. Looked up from germline, CDR1 is MNHEY and CDR2 is SMNVEV (reference sequence). CDR3 in amino acids: CASSLIGTGPYEQYF. The DNA of the CDR3 is TGTGCCAGCAGTTTAATAGGGACAGGTCCCTACGAGCAGTACTTC.

V is TRBV27 and J is TRBJ1-1, with D hard to call. The CDR3 is 11 residues long. CDR1 MNHEY and CDR2 SMNVEV come from the germline V gene (reference sequence). V lost 8 bases, J lost 3 bases, and 7 bases lay in between. The CDR3 is CASGPYTEAFF. The CDR3 nucleotides are TGTGCCAGCGGGCCGTACACTGAAGCTTTCTTT.

The chain employs TRBV7-9 and TRBJ1-5; D possibly corresponds to TRBD1 (6 bases). There are 14 residues in the CDR3. Germline CDR1 reads SEHNR; CDR2 reads FQNEAQ (reference sequence). V lost 2 bases and J 6 bases, leaving 11 bases between the germline ends. CDR3 loop: CASSLIGGSQPQHF. CDR3 nucleotides: TGTGCCAGCAGCTTAATAGGGGGTAGTCAGCCCCAGCATTTT.

The chain carries TRBV11-3 and TRBJ2-5; 8 nucleotides agree with TRBD1. The germline V gene has CDR1 SGHNT and CDR2 YENEEA. The V segment lost 5 bases and the J segment 1 base; nucleotides outside the gene matches: 6. This CDR3 region has 15 residues. This CDR3 is CASSQGQVLQETQYF. The CDR3 DNA follows: TGTGCCAGCAGCCAGGGACAGGTCCTCCAAGAGACCCAGTACTTC.

The rearrangement links TRBV7-9 to TRBJ1-3, with D tentatively TRBD1 (6 bases). Germline V lookup: CDR1 SEHNR, CDR2 FQNEAQ (reference sequence). This CDR3 has 15 residues. Deletions cut 3 bases from V and 0 bases from J, with 9 bases between. CDR3 coding DNA: TGTGCCAGCAGCTTGGGGGGCTACTCTGGAAACACCATATATTTT. This translates into CASSLGGYSGNTIYF.

The chain couples TRBV4-3 to TRBJ1-1; 7 bases fit TRBD1. The CDR3 has 14 residues. Germline CDR1 reads LGHNA; CDR2 reads YSLEER. V lost 3 bases to trimming and J lost 6 bases; unmatched junction nucleotides: 7. DNA of the CDR3: TGCGCCAGCAGCCAGGCGGGACAGTTCGCTGAAGCTTTCTTT. It codes for CASSQAGQFAEAFF.

This sequence joins TRBV5-1 and TRBJ2-1; 11 positions match TRBD2. This CDR3 is 14 amino acids long. The germline CDR1 and CDR2 sequences are SGHRS and YFSETQ. V gave up 6 bases and J gave up 4 bases; unmatched junction bases: 3. The CDR3 DNA follows: TGCGCCAGCACCGGGACTAGCGGTTACAATGAGCAGTTCTTC. Translated, it gives CASTGTSGYNEQFF. The entire variable domain, with the rest obtained from reference TRBV5-1 and TRBJ2-1, is as follows: KAGVTQTPRYLIKTRGQQVTLSCSPISGHRSVSWYQQTPGQGLQFLFEYFSETQRNKGNFPGRFSGRQFSNSRSEMNVSTLELGDSALYLCASTGTSGYNEQFFGPGTRLTVL.

The chain combines TRBV9 with TRBJ1-2; tentatively, D is TRBD1 (6 bases). V was pared by 8 bases and J by 4 bases, with 9 bases between. Germline V gives CDR1 SGDLS, CDR2 YYNGEE. This CDR3 is built from 11 residues. The CDR3 DNA sequence: TGTGCCAGTCAGGGGATCTATGGCTACACCTTC. Translating gives CASQGIYGYTF.

The genes are TRBV9 and TRBJ1-1; D gene unclear. The CDR3 has 14 residues. Germline CDR1 reads SGDLS; CDR2 reads YYNGEE. V lost 0 bases and J lost 4, with 10 bases in between. CDR3 in amino acids: CASSVDVGPTEAFF. Written as DNA, the CDR3 is TGTGCCAGCAGCGTAGACGTAGGGCCCACTGAAGCTTTCTTT.

J is TRBJ2-1 and V is TRBV7-3; 7 nucleotides line up with TRBD1. The CDR3 extends over 12 amino acids. V shed 5 bases, J shed 9 bases, and the junction held 4 bases outside the gene matches. CDR1 is SGHTA and CDR2 is FQGTGA in the germline V gene. CDR3: CASSNPGGEQFF. CDR3 coding DNA: TGTGCCAGCAGCAACCCAGGGGGTGAGCAGTTCTTC.

The chain is built from TRBV7-9 and TRBJ2-3; 8 positions match TRBD2. The CDR3 sequence is 13 residues long. Germline V gives CDR1 SEHNR, CDR2 FQNEAQ (reference sequence). V shed 10 bases and J 1 base; nucleotides not matched to a gene: 4. The CDR3 sequence: CATFGGGTDTQYF. In nucleotides, the CDR3 is TGTGCCACCTTCGGGGGGGGCACAGATACGCAGTATTTT. The entire variable domain, with the rest obtained from reference TRBV7-9 and TRBJ2-3, is as follows: DTGVSQNPRHKITKRGQNVTFRCDPISEHNRLYWYRQTLGQGPEFLTYFQNEAQLEKSRLLSDRFSAERPKGSFSTLEIQRTEQGDSAMYLCATFGGGTDTQYFGPGTRLTVL.

This clone was observed a handful of times. This chain uses TRBV5-6 with TRBJ2-7; the D gene is possibly TRBD1 (6 bases). CDR3 length: 13 residues. V lost 2 bases and J lost 3, with 9 bases in between. The V gene's germline CDR1 is SGHDT and CDR2 YYEEEE. The CDR3 reads CASSFPRGYEQYF. As DNA, the CDR3 is TGTGCCAGCAGCTTCCCCAGGGGCTACGAGCAGTACTTC.

The rearrangement links TRBV30 to TRBJ2-1; D is ambiguous. Germline CDR1 reads GTSNPN; CDR2 reads SVGIG (reference sequence). The CDR3 loop spans 14 amino acids. The germline V and J ends were trimmed by 6 bases and 9 bases, with 21 bases remaining between them. The CDR3 region is CACSGPTPYFEQFF. The CDR3 nucleotides read TGTGCCTGCTCTGGTCCAACCCCCTATTTTGAGCAGTTCTTC.

J is TRBJ2-7 and V is TRBV14; D is undetermined. Trimming cost V 1 base and J 6 bases, with 7 bases left between them. The CDR3 runs 12 residues. The germline gives CDR1 SGHDN, CDR2 FVKESK. The CDR3: CASSQGQFEQYF. The CDR3 coding sequence is TGTGCCAGCAGCCAAGGGCAGTTCGAGCAGTACTTC.

V gene TRBV4-3 combines with J gene TRBJ1-5; tentatively, D is TRBD1 (5 bases). Per the germline V gene, CDR1 is LGHNA and CDR2 is YSLEER. The CDR3 length is 15 residues. V was trimmed by 1 base and J by 4 bases, leaving 11 bases between them. CDR3: CASSQGLGPNQPQHF. The DNA of the CDR3 is TGCGCCAGCAGCCAAGGATTGGGGCCTAATCAGCCCCAGCATTTT.

This chain connects TRBV19 to TRBJ2-5, with 7 bases aligning to TRBD1. The CDR3 loop spans 16 amino acids. Germline CDR1 is LNHDA and CDR2 is SQIVND (reference sequence). V was clipped by 3 bases and J by 2 bases; unmatched bases: 9. The CDR3 loop is CASSMYRQGEQETQYF. The CDR3 DNA follows: TGTGCCAGTAGTATGTACCGACAGGGTGAACAAGAGACCCAGTACTTC.

CDR3 protein: CASSLAGGEQFF. The CDR3 DNA follows: TGTGCCAGCAGCCTAGCGGGAGGTGAGCAGTTCTTC. The chain uses TRBV7-3 and TRBJ2-1; 11 bases agree with TRBD2. From germline, CDR1 is SGHTA and CDR2 FQGTGA. The CDR3 runs to 12 residues. Germline trimming cut 5 bases from V and 9 bases from J; bases unmatched to any gene: 0. The full variable domain, its missing parts supplied by reference TRBV7-3 and TRBJ2-1, is GAGVSQTPSNKVTEKGKYVELRCDPISGHTALYWYRQSLGQGPEFLIYFQGTGAADDSGLPNDRFFAVRPEGSVSTLKIQRTERGDSAVYLCASSLAGGEQFFGPGTRLTVL.